Presented here are 17 T cell receptor beta chains from one specimen sequenced in a study of T-cell memory formation after mild COVID-19 (TCRdb year 2021). Libraries were constructed by 5' RACE. TCRdb shows the sequencer as Illumina NovaSeq 6000. TCRdb handled the public reads itself, with Q25 trimming in fastp and clone calling in MiXCR, and kept productive beta chains. Each entry merges the rows of one CDR3 protein and shows their most common DNA and genes. The sample table holds 40,000 to 60,000 distinct CDR3 sequences, of which about 12% were seen once. The ten largest clones represent around 24% of the sample. The sample taken for sequencing was PBMCs or a T cell subset sorted from them (not recorded which). Receptor source: a man aged 18 to 30 who had mild COVID-19 (a few samples of this study predate the infection). The sample titles of this study are shuffled in the database, so cell type and time point are left out; the donor was told from shared clones.

V is TRBV18 and J is TRBJ1-5; the D gene is possibly TRBD1 (6 bases). The CDR3 loop spans 17 amino acids. The V gene lost 3 bases and the J gene lost 0 bases, with 15 bases spanning the gap. Germline CDR1 reads KGHSH; CDR2 reads LQKENI. CDR3 nucleotides: TGTGCCAGCTCACCCCCGGGGGCGTATGATAGCAATCAGCCCCAGCATTTT. Protein sequence: CASSPPGAYDSNQPQHF.

The CDR3 protein is CASSNLGQGGNTIYF. CDR3 bases: TGTGCCAGCAGCAACCTTGGACAGGGCGGAAACACCATATATTTT. The rearrangement uses TRBV7-2 and TRBJ1-3; 8 bases are shared with TRBD1. The V gene's germline CDR1 is SGHTA and CDR2 FQGNSA. This CDR3 contains 15 residues. Trimming removed 5 bases from V and 4 bases from J; junction bases left unmatched: 7.

This clonotype was seen a few times. CDR3 in amino acids: CASSRDYTDTQYF. CDR3 DNA: TGTGCCAGCAGCCGGGACTACACAGATACGCAGTATTTT. This chain connects TRBV5-4 to TRBJ2-3; TRBD2 aligns across 7 bases. V lost 4 bases and J lost 2; bases outside the gene matches: 1. The CDR3 consists of 13 residues. Germline lookup yields CDR1 SGHNT and CDR2 YYREEE (reference sequence). Full variable domain (outside the CDR3, taken from reference TRBV5-4 and TRBJ2-3): ETGVTQSPTHLIKTRGQQVTLRCSSQSGHNTVSWYQQALGQGPQFIFQYYREEENGRGNFPPRFSGLQFPNYSSELNVNALELDDSALYLCASSRDYTDTQYFGPGTRLTVL.

In this sample, this clonotype is large. The J gene is TRBJ2-3, the V gene TRBV6-2 or TRBV6-3, with 7 bases lining up with TRBD1. J lost 2 bases, V lost 0 bases, and 5 bases had no gene match. The CDR3 consists of 16 residues. Germline V gene sequence: CDR1 MNHEY, CDR2 SVGEGT. The CDR3 sequence: CASSYSMDRHTDTQYF. The CDR3 bases are TGTGCCAGCAGTTACTCGATGGACAGGCACACAGATACGCAGTATTTT.

The chain joins TRBV9 to TRBJ2-5; 7 bases align to TRBD2. The V gene's germline CDR1 is SGDLS and CDR2 YYNGEE. V was clipped by 0 bases and J by 2 bases; unmatched bases: 7. This CDR3 region has 16 residues. This chain's CDR3 is CASSVAVAGAQETQYF. The DNA of the CDR3 is TGTGCCAGCAGCGTAGCGGTAGCGGGTGCACAAGAGACCCAGTACTTC.

This clonotype was counted at least ten times. CDR3 DNA sequence: TGCGCCAGCAGCTTGCAGAGCTCCTACAATGAGCAGTTCTTC. Amino acids: CASSLQSSYNEQFF. The gene calls are TRBV5-1 and TRBJ2-1, with unresolved D. CDR1 SGHRS and CDR2 YFSETQ come from the germline V gene. V was trimmed by 1 base and J by 0 bases, leaving 5 bases between them. The CDR3 is 14 residues long.

This clonotype has just a few counts. The chain joins TRBV14 to TRBJ1-1; possible D gene TRBD1, 6 bases. CDR1 and CDR2 from the germline V gene are SGHDN and FVKESK. This CDR3 has 14 residues. Trimming removed 4 bases at V and 4 bases at J, with 13 bases between. CDR3 in DNA: TGTGCCAGCAGCCGAAGCTTGGACAGCACTGAAGCTTTCTTT. Encoded protein: CASSRSLDSTEAFF.

The chain joins TRBV7-6 to TRBJ2-7; D is possibly TRBD1 (6 bases). Germline lookup yields CDR1 SGHVS and CDR2 FNYEAQ. The CDR3 loop spans 13 amino acids. V dropped 4 bases and J dropped 5 bases, with 12 bases sitting between them. The CDR3 DNA follows: TGTGCCAGCAGCTGGGGTCAGGGGAACGAGCAGTACTTC. It translates to CASSWGQGNEQYF.

This clonotype was seen a handful of times. V usage is TRBV10-3 and J usage is TRBJ1-1; D is possibly TRBD1 (5 bases). Germline V gene lookup returns CDR1 ENHRY and CDR2 SYGVKD. The germline V and J ends were trimmed by 6 bases and 6 bases, with 17 bases remaining between them. The CDR3 contains 14 residues. The CDR3 here is CAISPVGGDSEAFF. CDR3 nucleotides: TGTGCCATCAGCCCAGTCGGGGGGGACTCTGAAGCTTTCTTT.

CDR3 sequence: CAATRGLLAGGPEETQYF. DNA of the CDR3: TGTGCCGCAACCAGAGGCTTACTAGCGGGGGGGCCAGAAGAGACCCAGTACTTC. The V call is TRBV15, the J call TRBJ2-5, with 13 positions matching TRBD2. Trimming removed 11 bases from V and 3 bases from J; junction bases left unmatched: 18. Germline CDR1 reads LNHNV; CDR2 reads YYDKDF (reference sequence). The CDR3 loop spans 18 amino acids.

The chain combines TRBV7-3 with TRBJ2-3; 13 nucleotides match TRBD2. Germline loops: CDR1 SGHTA, CDR2 FQGTGA. V dropped 5 bases and J dropped 6; count of bases not matched to a gene: 14. The CDR3 length is 18 residues. The CDR3 DNA sequence: TGTGCCAGCAGCCCAGGACTAGCGGGGGACTCGGGCTCCGATACGCAGTATTTT. Translation gives CASSPGLAGDSGSDTQYF.

The J gene is TRBJ2-3, the V gene TRBV28; tentatively, D is TRBD1 (5 bases). V lost 2 bases to trimming and J lost 1 base, with 10 bases between them. This CDR3 comprises 15 residues. CDR1 and CDR2 from the germline V gene are MDHEN and SYDVKM. CDR3 in DNA: TGTGCCAGCAGTTTACCAACAGGACGCACAGATACGCAGTATTTT. Its translation: CASSLPTGRTDTQYF.

This clonotype was seen repeatedly, ten times or more. This chain joins TRBV9 and TRBJ1-2; tentatively, D is TRBD1 (5 bases). V was trimmed by 4 bases and J by 6 bases, leaving 19 bases between them. The CDR3 contains 15 residues. CDR1 is SGDLS, CDR2 YYNGEE, per germline. As DNA, the CDR3 is TGTGCCAGCAGCCCCGGTGGTAGGGGCGGCGATGGCTACACCTTC. It yields the protein CASSPGGRGGDGYTF.

This clonotype was detected many times. The chain recombines TRBV4-3 with TRBJ1-2; D not certain. Trimming removed 0 bases at V and 3 bases at J, with 8 bases between. Germline V lookup: CDR1 LGHNA, CDR2 YSLEER. This CDR3 has 14 amino acids. The CDR3 region is CASSQEAGYYGYTF. CDR3 coding DNA: TGCGCCAGCAGCCAAGAAGCGGGGTACTATGGCTACACCTTC.

This clonotype has only a few counts. The V and J genes are TRBV20-1 and TRBJ1-1, with D maybe TRBD1 (5 bases). CDR1 DFQATT and CDR2 SNEGSKA come from the germline V gene (reference sequence). The CDR3 extends over 15 amino acids. V dropped 0 bases and J dropped 3 bases, with 14 bases sitting between them. The CDR3 spells CSARDLGVSYTEAFF. CDR3 DNA: TGCAGTGCTAGAGATTTGGGGGTTTCTTACACTGAAGCTTTCTTT.

This chain uses TRBV4-3 with TRBJ2-3, with D hard to call. Trimming removed 4 bases at V and 0 bases at J, with 11 bases between. The CDR3 totals 15 residues. Germline V gene sequence: CDR1 LGHNA, CDR2 YSLEER. CDR3 sequence (DNA): TGCGCCAGCAGCCTTCTCATAGGGAGCACAGATACGCAGTATTTT. Encoded protein: CASSLLIGSTDTQYF.

This clonotype was observed a few times. The V and J genes are TRBV2 and TRBJ2-6, with unresolved D. V lost 2 bases, J lost 2 bases, and 4 bases lay in between. Germline V CDR1 and CDR2: SNHLY, FYNNEI. This CDR3 is 14 amino acids long. This CDR3 reads CASSETPGANVLTF. For the CDR3, the DNA is TGTGCCAGCAGTGAAACTCCTGGGGCCAACGTCCTGACTTTC.